There are many counts of the clone carrying this T cell receptor beta chain. First-strand cDNA relied on TRAV- and TRBV-specific primers spanning alpha and beta chains. The authors ran around 19 PCR cycles to amplify TCRs with a constant-region primer and V-primer adapter. From the reads, TCRdb called clonotypes with MiXCR, one entry per CDR3 protein. The table lists under 90,000 distinct CDR3 sequences, around 17% of them singletons. The CDR3 has 12 amino acids. V dropped 5 bases and J dropped 6 bases, with 11 bases sitting between them. Germline V CDR1 and CDR2: MDHEN, SYDVKM. Time point specified: after trial treatment. Treatment here: LDRT plus nivolumab, ipilimumab, low-dose cyclophosphamide and aspirin (RACIN trial). Low-dose radiotherapy and low-dose cyclophosphamide, together with aspirin, ipilimumab and nivolumab, were given to donors. The data were obtained in a study of low-dose radiotherapy and immunotherapy resistance in tumors. Looking at the study overall: It was every two weeks, one day before radiation and immunotherapy, that intravenous cyclophosphamide 200 mg/m2 was given.

The origin of this receptor is a male donor with prostate cancer. Sequences were derived from PBMCs, sampled after low-dose radiotherapy plus immunotherapy. The rearrangement joins TRBV28 to TRBJ2-7; possibly TRBD2 for D (6 bases). Written as DNA, the CDR3 is TGTGCCAGCAGTAGCCGGACTACCGAGCAGTACTTC. This codes for CASSSRTTEQYF.